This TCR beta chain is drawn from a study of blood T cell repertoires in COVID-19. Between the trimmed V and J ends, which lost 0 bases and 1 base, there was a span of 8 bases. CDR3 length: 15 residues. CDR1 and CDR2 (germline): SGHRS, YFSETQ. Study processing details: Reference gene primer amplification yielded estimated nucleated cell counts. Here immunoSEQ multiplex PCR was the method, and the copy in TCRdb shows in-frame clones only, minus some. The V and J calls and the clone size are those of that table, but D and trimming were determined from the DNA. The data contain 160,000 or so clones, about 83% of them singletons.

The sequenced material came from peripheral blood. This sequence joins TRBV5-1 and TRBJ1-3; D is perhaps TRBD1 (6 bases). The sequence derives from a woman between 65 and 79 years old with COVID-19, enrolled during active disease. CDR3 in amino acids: CASSLVTGSGNTIYF. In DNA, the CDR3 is TGCGCCAGCAGCTTGGTCACAGGGTCTGGAAACACCATATATTTT.